The clone carrying this T cell receptor beta chain came up a few times. Its antigen is still unknown. These data originate in a study of identical twins. Overall study findings and caveats: The models gave estimates that fell short of the out-of-frame TCR alpha sharing seen in monozygotic twins. Carriage of fewer insertions was seen in abundant cord blood beta clonotypes, whereas memory repertoires showed none.

Germline-derived CDR1 and CDR2 are MDHEN and SYDVKM. V was cut by 5 bases and J by 4 bases, with 18 bases left in between. There are 16 residues in the CDR3. TCRdb passed the 5' RACE reads through MiXCR, listing each CDR3 protein once. The sample lists around 530,000 distinct CDR3 sequences; around 15% were seen once. Every one of the donors was a healthy Caucasian. This sample was also put to use in a study of yellow fever vaccine responses in identical twins. From that paper: As reported, the vaccine T cell response of twins seemed partly convergent and partly personalized.

The chain employs TRBV28 and TRBJ1-5; D is perhaps TRBD1 (5 bases). Sequenced material: CD4+ T cells sorted from blood. The clonotype originates from a woman between 18 and 29 years old in good health. The CDR3 reads CASSHSGTTGNQPQHF. CDR3 nucleotide sequence: TGTGCCAGCAGTCACTCCGGGACTACCGGGAATCAGCCCCAGCATTTT.